A selection of T cell receptor beta chains follows, all from one sample in a study of T cell responses to AZD1222 COVID-19 vaccine. This table comes from immunoSEQ multiplex PCR, and its TCRdb copy is limited to in-frame clones, with some not included. The table lists approximately 270,000 clones, around 93% of them singletons. This specimen was peripheral blood, taken 28 days after the second AZD1222 dose. The receptors here all came from an adult who received the AZD1222 COVID-19 vaccine. Each CDR3 is given with its conserved first and last residue. Each record gives: J gene, D gene, V gene, clone size, CDR3 length, CDR3 protein, CDR3 DNA. D genes are given only for firm matches. Expanded clones are given a class, and other clones once, few, many or no size at all.

J gene: TRBJ1-1
D gene: NA
V gene: TRBV6-5
clone size: NA
CDR3 length: 15
CDR3 protein: CASQQGRGGGTEAFF
CDR3 DNA: TGTGCCAGCCAACAGGGAAGGGGGGGCGGCACTGAAGCTTTCTTT

J gene: TRBJ2-7
D gene: TRBD1
V gene: TRBV19
clone size: NA
CDR3 length: 15
CDR3 protein: CASSISGTGIREQYF
CDR3 DNA: TGTGCCAGTAGTATCTCCGGGACAGGAATTCGGGAGCAGTACTTC

J gene: TRBJ2-5
D gene: TRBD2
V gene: TRBV7-2
clone size: once
CDR3 length: 15
CDR3 protein: CASSLHAAGGETQYF
CDR3 DNA: TGTGCCAGCAGCTTACACGCAGCGGGAGGGGAGACCCAGTACTTC

J gene: TRBJ1-2
D gene: NA
V gene: TRBV7-9
clone size: NA
CDR3 length: 14
CDR3 protein: CASSPPGGKDGYTF
CDR3 DNA: TGTGCCAGCAGCCCGCCAGGAGGGAAGGATGGCTACACCTTC

J gene: TRBJ1-2
D gene: NA
V gene: TRBV20-1
clone size: once
CDR3 length: 11
CDR3 protein: CSGSWTDGYTF
CDR3 DNA: TGCAGTGGATCTTGGACAGACGGCTACACCTTC

J gene: TRBJ2-2
D gene: NA
V gene: TRBV9
clone size: NA
CDR3 length: 16
CDR3 protein: CASSSPRTSDTGELFF
CDR3 DNA: TGTGCCAGCAGCTCCCCCCGGACATCTGACACCGGGGAGCTGTTTTTT

J gene: TRBJ2-3
D gene: NA
V gene: TRBV5-1
clone size: NA
CDR3 length: 16
CDR3 protein: CASSLVGGATTDTQYF
CDR3 DNA: TGCGCCAGCAGCTTGGTGGGGGGCGCGACGACAGATACGCAGTATTTT

J gene: TRBJ1-2
D gene: NA
V gene: TRBV4-1
clone size: NA
CDR3 length: 16
CDR3 protein: CASSPLVAIRVGGYTF
CDR3 DNA: TGCGCCAGCAGCCCCCTTGTGGCAATCCGAGTGGGTGGCTACACCTTC

J gene: TRBJ2-4
D gene: TRBD1
V gene: TRBV19
clone size: NA
CDR3 length: 14
CDR3 protein: CASSIRDRGNIQYF
CDR3 DNA: TGTGCCAGTAGTATAAGGGACAGGGGAAACATTCAGTACTTC

J gene: TRBJ2-1
D gene: NA
V gene: TRBV2
clone size: NA
CDR3 length: 14
CDR3 protein: CASSGASAVNEQFF
CDR3 DNA: TGTGCCAGCAGTGGGGCTAGCGCGGTAAATGAGCAGTTCTTC

J gene: TRBJ2-2
D gene: TRBD2
V gene: TRBV18
clone size: NA
CDR3 length: 14
CDR3 protein: CASATSGNTGELFF
CDR3 DNA: TGTGCCAGCGCGACTAGCGGGAACACCGGGGAGCTGTTTTTT

J gene: TRBJ2-3
D gene: TRBD1
V gene: TRBV4-2
clone size: NA
CDR3 length: 16
CDR3 protein: CASSQEGRGYPDTQYF
CDR3 DNA: TGTGCCAGCAGCCAAGAGGGCAGGGGGTATCCAGATACGCAGTATTTT

J gene: TRBJ2-3
D gene: NA
V gene: TRBV12-2
clone size: NA
CDR3 length: 18
CDR3 protein: CASRPTQGEQPSTDTQYF
CDR3 DNA: TGTGCAAGTCGCCCGACCCAAGGGGAGCAGCCGAGCACAGATACGCAGTATTTT

J gene: TRBJ1-2
D gene: TRBD1
V gene: TRBV3-1/TRBV3-2
clone size: NA
CDR3 length: 14
CDR3 protein: CASSLRDRVGGYTF
CDR3 DNA: TGTGCCAGCAGCCTCCGGGACAGGGTGGGAGGCTACACCTTC

J gene: TRBJ2-5
D gene: TRBD2
V gene: TRBV7-2
clone size: once
CDR3 length: 16
CDR3 protein: CASSSVLAGGIETQYF
CDR3 DNA: TGTGCCAGCAGCTCAGTACTAGCGGGAGGGATAGAGACCCAGTACTTC

J gene: TRBJ2-7
D gene: NA
V gene: TRBV2
clone size: NA
CDR3 length: 12
CDR3 protein: CASSERSYEQYF
CDR3 DNA: TGTGCCAGCAGTGAACGAAGCTACGAGCAGTACTTC

J gene: TRBJ2-2
D gene: NA
V gene: TRBV5-6
clone size: NA
CDR3 length: 16
CDR3 protein: CASSPRAAGSTGELFF
CDR3 DNA: TGTGCCAGCAGCCCCCGGGCGGCAGGGAGCACCGGGGAGCTGTTTTTT

J gene: TRBJ1-5
D gene: NA
V gene: TRBV18
clone size: NA
CDR3 length: 13
CDR3 protein: CASSPLENQPQHF
CDR3 DNA: TGTGCCAGCTCACCGTTAGAGAATCAGCCCCAGCATTTT

J gene: TRBJ1-1
D gene: TRBD1
V gene: TRBV6-6
clone size: NA
CDR3 length: 15
CDR3 protein: CASSYPTGGFAEAFF
CDR3 DNA: TGTGCCAGCAGTTATCCGACAGGGGGCTTCGCTGAAGCTTTCTTT

J gene: TRBJ1-2
D gene: NA
V gene: TRBV28
clone size: NA
CDR3 length: 11
CDR3 protein: CASRDFSGYTF
CDR3 DNA: TGTGCCAGCAGGGACTTCTCGGGCTACACCTTC

J gene: TRBJ2-5
D gene: TRBD2
V gene: TRBV9
clone size: NA
CDR3 length: 16
CDR3 protein: CASLRGAGGPGETQYF
CDR3 DNA: TGTGCCAGCCTCAGGGGAGCGGGAGGGCCGGGGGAGACCCAGTACTTC

J gene: TRBJ2-1
D gene: TRBD2
V gene: TRBV3-1/TRBV3-2
clone size: NA
CDR3 length: 16
CDR3 protein: CASSQRRGVLAYEQFF
CDR3 DNA: TGTGCCAGCAGCCAAAGGCGGGGGGTCCTCGCGTATGAGCAGTTCTTC